Following are 28 T cell receptor beta chains from one sample sequenced in a study of blood T cell repertoires in COVID-19. Generated by immunoSEQ multiplex PCR, the TCRdb table keeps only in-frame clones and is missing some. The profile covers about 130,000 clones, with roughly 90% appearing a single time and 2.3% taken by the ten largest. The sequenced sample was PBMCs or T cells enriched from blood (not recorded which). These receptors came from a woman between 50 and 59 years old who had recovered from COVID-19.

The chain employs TRBV3-1 (or the pseudogene TRBV3-2) and TRBJ2-3; the D gene is possibly TRBD1 (7 bases). With 5 bases removed from V and 4 bases from J, the gap between germline ends came to 19 bases. CDR1 LGHDT and CDR2 YNNKEL come from the germline V gene (reference sequence). This CDR3 contains 16 residues. The CDR3 sequence: CASSARQGGGADTQYF. CDR3 nucleotides: TGTGCCAGCAGCGCCCGCCAGGGGGGAGGCGCAGATACGCAGTATTTT.

V and J are TRBV6-4 and TRBJ2-1; D ambiguous. The CDR3 is 12 amino acids. The V gene's germline CDR1 is MRHNA and CDR2 SNTAGT. The germline V and J ends were trimmed by 2 bases and 7 bases, with 6 bases remaining between them. CDR3 nucleotides: TGTGCCAGCAGTGACACTCGGAATGAGCAGTTCTTC. It is translated as CASSDTRNEQFF.

The gene calls are TRBV24-1 and TRBJ2-3; D possibly corresponds to TRBD2 (5 bases). Germline values: CDR1 KGHDR, CDR2 SFDVKD. V lost 5 bases to trimming and J lost 2 bases, with 10 bases between them. This CDR3 spans 14 amino acids. The CDR3 DNA is TGTGCCACCAGTGGGCCGGGGTACACAGATACGCAGTATTTT. Its protein product is CATSGPGYTDTQYF.

V usage is TRBV30 and J usage is TRBJ2-5, with 9 bases lining up with TRBD2. The CDR3 has 14 amino acids. V gave up 3 bases and J gave up 7 bases; unmatched junction bases: 9. CDR1 and CDR2 (germline): GTSNPN, SVGIG (reference sequence). This chain's CDR3 is CAWSWAGGPGTQYF. In DNA, the CDR3 is TGTGCCTGGAGCTGGGCGGGGGGGCCCGGGACCCAGTACTTC. Based on the CDR3 plus reference TRBV30 and TRBJ2-5, the full variable domain is SQTIHQWPATLVQPVGSPLSLECTVEGTSNPNLYWYRQAAGRGLQLLFYSVGIGQISSEVPQNLSASRPQDRQFILSSKKLLLSDSGFYLCAWSWAGGPGTQYFGPGTRLLVL.

The CDR3 nucleotides are TGTGCCAGTACCATGGGACACGCCTATGGCTACACCTTC. This translates into CASTMGHAYGYTF. The chain joins TRBV19 to TRBJ1-2, with D perhaps matching TRBD1 (6 bases). Between the trimmed V and J ends, which lost 7 bases and 4 bases, there was a span of 13 bases. The CDR3 is made up of 13 amino acids. The V gene's germline CDR1 is LNHDA and CDR2 SQIVND (reference sequence).

The chain has TRBV6-5 and TRBJ1-5; D perhaps matches TRBD1 (5 bases). The germline CDR1 and CDR2 sequences are MNHEY and SVGAGI. The CDR3 runs to 15 residues. V shed 6 bases and J shed 11 bases, with 23 bases lying between them. The DNA for the CDR3 is TGTGCCAGCAGAGCAGAAGGGGTAGGTCTCTCGGCCCAGCATTTT. As protein: CASRAEGVGLSAQHF.

The chain links TRBV11-2 to TRBJ2-1; perhaps TRBD1 as D (6 bases). Trimming left V 0 bases short and J 6 bases short, with 15 bases between. The CDR3 is 16 residues long. CDR1 SGHAT and CDR2 FQNNGV come from the germline V gene. The CDR3 protein is CASSLDIWGQANEQFF. The DNA of the CDR3 is TGTGCCAGCAGCTTAGATATATGGGGGCAGGCCAATGAGCAGTTCTTC.

V gene TRBV9 combines with J gene TRBJ1-6; TRBD1 matches 8 bases. Germline V gives CDR1 SGDLS, CDR2 YYNGEE. This CDR3 is built from 17 residues. After removal of 3 bases from V and 7 bases from J, the junction contained 12 bases not matched to a gene. The CDR3: CASSAPQGAFGNSPLHF. CDR3 DNA: TGTGCCAGCAGCGCTCCTCAGGGGGCTTTCGGGAATTCACCCCTCCACTTT.

The rearrangement links TRBV5-8 to TRBJ2-6; tentatively, D is TRBD1 (6 bases). The germline V and J ends were trimmed by 4 bases and 5 bases, with 19 bases remaining between them. Germline CDR1 is SGHTS and CDR2 is YDEGEE. This CDR3 is built from 17 residues. CDR3 DNA sequence: TGTGCCAGCAGCGCGGCCGGACAGACCTTATGGGCCAACGTCCTGACTTTC. Its translation is CASSAAGQTLWANVLTF.

This sequence joins TRBV19 and TRBJ2-7, with D perhaps TRBD2 (5 bases). Germline V lookup: CDR1 LNHDA, CDR2 SQIVND (reference sequence). Deletions cut 3 bases from V and 2 bases from J, with 11 bases between. The CDR3 loop spans 14 amino acids. CDR3 region: CASSIRGKTYEQYF. In nucleotides, the CDR3 is TGTGCCAGTAGTATCCGAGGGAAAACCTACGAGCAGTACTTC.

This chain connects TRBV24-1 to TRBJ2-7; TRBD2 aligns across 14 bases. The CDR3 length is 15 residues. CDR1 is KGHDR and CDR2 is SFDVKD in the germline V gene. Unmatched junction bases numbered 8, after V lost 7 bases and J lost 7 bases. CDR3: CATSDGLAGGREQYF. CDR3 nucleotide sequence: TGTGCCACCAGCGACGGACTAGCGGGGGGTCGGGAGCAGTACTTC.

The chain is built from TRBV10-2 and TRBJ2-3, with 12 positions matching TRBD2. Germline lookup yields CDR1 WSHSY and CDR2 SAAADI. CDR3 size: 18 residues. V gave up 7 bases and J gave up 3 bases; unmatched junction bases: 14. The CDR3 here is CASTGSSGGALVTDTQYF. CDR3 nucleotides: TGCGCCAGCACGGGGTCTAGCGGGGGGGCACTGGTAACAGATACGCAGTATTTT.

This chain joins TRBV2 and TRBJ2-2, with a possible D match to TRBD1 (5 bases). CDR1 and CDR2 (germline): SNHLY, FYNNEI. This CDR3 is built from 14 residues. V was pared by 8 bases and J by 0 bases, with 10 bases between. As DNA, the CDR3 is TGTGCCAGCGCAAGGACATCGAACACCGGGGAGCTGTTTTTT. It is translated as CASARTSNTGELFF. The variable domain in full, with the rest retrieved from reference TRBV2 and TRBJ2-2, is EPEVTQTPSHQVTQMGQEVILRCVPISNHLYFYWYRQILGQKVEFLVSFYNNEISEKSEIFDDQFSVERPDGSNFTLKIRSTKLEDSAMYFCASARTSNTGELFFGEGSRLTVL.

The V call is TRBV28, the J call TRBJ1-5; 9 bases align to TRBD1. Germline CDR1 reads MDHEN; CDR2 reads SYDVKM. J was trimmed by 3 bases and V by 6 bases; bases with no gene match: 6. This CDR3 contains 15 residues. CDR3 DNA: TGTGCCAGCAGGTCCGGGACAGGGTTCAATCAGCCCCAGCATTTT. Encoded protein: CASRSGTGFNQPQHF.

This chain uses TRBV6-5 with TRBJ2-1, with D possibly being TRBD1 (5 bases). Germline V gene lookup returns CDR1 MNHEY and CDR2 SVGAGI. Trimming cost V 11 bases and J 8 bases, with 16 bases left between them. The CDR3 is 12 amino acids. The CDR3 protein is CACLGLKDEQFF. In nucleotides, the CDR3 is TGTGCCTGCTTGGGGCTTAAGGATGAGCAGTTCTTC.

The chain couples TRBV4-1 to TRBJ1-5; a weak D match, TRBD1 (6 bases). This CDR3 has 14 residues. Trimming took 2 bases from V and 1 from J, leaving 6 bases between them. Per the germline V gene, CDR1 is MGHRA and CDR2 is YSYEKL. The CDR3 DNA reads as TGCGCCAGCAGCCAACAGGGGAGCAATCAGCCCCAGCATTTT. Translated: CASSQQGSNQPQHF.

This chain joins TRBV9 and TRBJ1-2; 12 bases are a match to TRBD1. The CDR3 is made up of 17 amino acids. V shed 3 bases and J 6 bases; nucleotides not matched to a gene: 12. CDR1 and CDR2 (germline): SGDLS, YYNGEE. CDR3 in amino acids: CASSGLAGQGARDGYTF. CDR3 nucleotide sequence: TGTGCCAGCAGCGGATTAGCGGGACAGGGGGCGCGGGATGGCTACACCTTC.

This clone was seen a few times. This chain joins TRBV11-1 and TRBJ2-2; 7 nucleotides line up with TRBD1. This CDR3 is built from 16 residues. Germline V gene data show CDR1 as SGHAT and CDR2 as FQDESV (reference sequence). V gave up 4 bases and J gave up 1 base; unmatched junction bases: 6. The CDR3 bases are TGTGCCAGCAGCTCTTTGACAGGGATGAACACCGGGGAGCTGTTTTTT. Translation: CASSSLTGMNTGELFF.

This rearrangement joins TRBV2 to TRBJ1-5; a weak D match, TRBD1 (5 bases). The ends were cut back, 0 bases at V and 4 bases at J, with 10 bases in the middle. Germline values: CDR1 SNHLY, CDR2 FYNNEI. This CDR3 is 15 amino acids long. The CDR3 DNA sequence: TGTGCCAGCAGTGAAGCAAGACAGATAAATCAGCCCCAGCATTTT. It is translated as CASSEARQINQPQHF.

As for this clone: This specimen includes other DNA sequences encoding the same CDR3. The V gene is TRBV18, the J gene TRBJ1-1; D is uncertain. The CDR3 sequence is 13 residues long. Trimming pared 3 bases from V and 1 base from J, leaving 6 bases between. The V gene's germline CDR1 is KGHSH and CDR2 LQKENI. The CDR3 region has the DNA TGTGCCAGCTCACCCCGGGAGAACACTGAAGCTTTCTTT. This translates into CASSPRENTEAFF.

As for this clone: Other nucleotide sequences in the sample specify the same CDR3. This CDR3 is CASSWTSGGSDTQYF. DNA for the CDR3: TGTGCCAGCAGTTGGACTAGCGGGGGGTCAGATACGCAGTATTTT. The V gene is TRBV6-5, the J gene TRBJ2-3, with 14 bases matching TRBD2. The CDR3 has 15 amino acids. Germline V lookup: CDR1 MNHEY, CDR2 SVGAGI. V shed 4 bases and J 4 bases; nucleotides not matched to a gene: 1.

CDR3 nucleotides: TGCAGCGTGATGGGACAGAATCAGCCCCAGCATTTT. Translating it yields CSVMGQNQPQHF. J is TRBJ1-5 and V is TRBV29-1, with 7 nucleotides matching TRBD1. CDR1 SQVTM and CDR2 ANQGSEA come from the germline V gene. The CDR3 has 12 amino acids. Trimming at V came to 6 bases and at J to 4 bases, leaving 3 bases not matched to a gene.

The rearrangement links TRBV4-1 to TRBJ2-5; 7 bases map to TRBD1. The germline CDR1 and CDR2 sequences are MGHRA and YSYEKL. With V trimmed by 0 bases and J by 2 bases, 3 bases remained unmatched. The CDR3 spans 15 residues. In nucleotides, the CDR3 is TGCGCCAGCAGCCAAGAGGACAGGAGACAAGAGACCCAGTACTTC. It translates to CASSQEDRRQETQYF.

This clone occurred a few times. The V and J genes are TRBV9 and TRBJ1-3; D call uncertain. Germline V lookup: CDR1 SGDLS, CDR2 YYNGEE. The CDR3 spans 13 residues. Trimming shortened V by 4 bases and J by 2 bases, and 7 bases separated the two germline ends. CDR3 amino acids: CASSPFPGNTIYF. As DNA, the CDR3 is TGTGCCAGCAGCCCCTTTCCTGGAAACACCATATATTTT.

This rearrangement joins TRBV7-9 to TRBJ1-6; maybe TRBD1 (5 bases). Looked up from germline, CDR1 is SEHNR and CDR2 is FQNEAQ (reference sequence). Trimming left V 3 bases short and J 6 bases short, with 12 bases between. The CDR3 is made up of 15 amino acids. The CDR3 loop reads CASSFTDSLNSPLHF. CDR3 DNA sequence: TGTGCCAGCAGCTTTACCGACAGCCTTAATTCACCCCTCCACTTT.

The chain couples TRBV5-6 to TRBJ1-6; a weak D match, TRBD1 (5 bases). V was trimmed by 4 bases and J by 0 bases, leaving 11 bases between them. Germline V gives CDR1 SGHDT, CDR2 YYEEEE. The CDR3 is 16 amino acids. The CDR3, as DNA: TGTGCCAGCAGCACAGGACCTAGCTCCTATAATTCACCCCTCCACTTT. Its protein is CASSTGPSSYNSPLHF.

J is TRBJ1-1 and V is TRBV6-6, with a weak D call TRBD1 (6 bases). V dropped 6 bases and J dropped 7 bases, with 12 bases sitting between them. The CDR3 is 12 amino acids. CDR1 MNHNY and CDR2 SVGAGI come from the germline V gene (reference sequence). The CDR3 DNA sequence: TGTGCCAGCAGACTGGGGACAAGTGAAGCTTTCTTT. This sequence encodes CASRLGTSEAFF.

The V and J genes are TRBV3-1 (or the pseudogene TRBV3-2) and TRBJ2-4, with D tentatively TRBD1 (5 bases). The germline V gene encodes CDR1 LGHDT and CDR2 YNNKEL (reference sequence). The CDR3 has 17 amino acids. Trimming took 0 bases from V and 1 from J, leaving 13 bases between them. CDR3: CASSQDVGVWAKNIQYF. In DNA form, the CDR3 reads TGTGCCAGCAGCCAAGATGTAGGGGTATGGGCCAAAAACATTCAGTACTTC.